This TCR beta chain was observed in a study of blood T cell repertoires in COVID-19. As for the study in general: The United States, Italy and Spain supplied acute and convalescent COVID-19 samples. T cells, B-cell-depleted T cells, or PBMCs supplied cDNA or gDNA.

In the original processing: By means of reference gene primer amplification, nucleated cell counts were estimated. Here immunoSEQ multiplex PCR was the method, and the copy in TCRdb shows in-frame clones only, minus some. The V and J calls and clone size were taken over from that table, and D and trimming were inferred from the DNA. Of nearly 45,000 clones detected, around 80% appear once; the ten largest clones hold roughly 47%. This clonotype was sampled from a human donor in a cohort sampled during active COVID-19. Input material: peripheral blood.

The CDR3 nucleotides read TGTGCCAGCAGAACCCAGGGGGCGGACACTGAAGCTTTCTTT. Encoded protein: CASRTQGADTEAFF. V usage is TRBV7-6 and J usage is TRBJ1-1; 8 bases align to TRBD1. With 6 bases clipped from V and 3 bases from J, the junction kept 6 bases outside the gene matches. The CDR3 is 14 amino acids. Germline CDR1 SGHVS, CDR2 FNYEAQ.